Below are 18 T cell receptor beta chains sequenced from a single sample in a study of neurological immune-mediated disorders. Time point here: technical triplicate 2. MiXCR, applied by TCRdb to the 5' RACE reads, yields one record per CDR3 protein. The sample lists roughly 57,000 distinct CDR3 sequences, under 30% occurring once. The sample taken for sequencing was PBMCs. Every receptor here comes from a man in his 60s with HTLV-1-associated myelopathy (HAM/TSP).

In its sample, this clonotype ranks as medium-sized. This rearrangement joins TRBV11-1 to TRBJ2-7; a weak D match, TRBD1 (5 bases). The CDR3 is made up of 15 amino acids. Trimming removed 5 bases from V and 0 bases from J, with 14 bases in between. Germline CDR1 reads SGHAT; CDR2 reads FQDESV (reference sequence). The CDR3 nucleotides are TGTGCCAGCAGCCAAGGGGCCCTCGGCTCCTACGAGCAGTACTTC. Its translation: CASSQGALGSYEQYF.

At least ten counts were recorded for this clonotype. This rearrangement joins TRBV5-1 to TRBJ1-4; no firm D call. V lost 0 bases and J lost 8, with 14 bases in between. The germline CDR1 and CDR2 sequences are SGHRS and YFSETQ. This CDR3 is 15 amino acids long. In DNA, the CDR3 is TGCGCCAGCAGCTTGGGCGGGGAGGCCTTAGAAAAACTGTTTTTT. Translated: CASSLGGEALEKLFF.

This clonotype was seen repeatedly, ten times or more. CDR3 nucleotides: TGTGCCAGCAGCGAGGGAATAACGGCTGAAGCTTTCTTT. This encodes CASSEGITAEAFF. This chain connects TRBV27 to TRBJ1-1; no firm D call. CDR3 size: 13 residues. Looked up from germline, CDR1 is MNHEY and CDR2 is SMNVEV (reference sequence). Trimming removed 6 bases at V and 6 bases at J, with 14 bases between.

This clonotype was counted ten times or more. This chain uses TRBV4-1 with TRBJ1-4; D remains unclear. The CDR3 has 15 residues. V shed 5 bases and J shed 3 bases, with 13 bases lying between them. Per the germline V gene, CDR1 is MGHRA and CDR2 is YSYEKL. CDR3 in amino acids: CASSGSPGANEKLFF. The CDR3 coding sequence is TGCGCCAGCAGCGGATCCCCAGGAGCTAATGAAAAACTGTTTTTT.

This clonotype was detected ten times or more. The rearrangement joins TRBV20-1 to TRBJ2-3, with TRBD2 matching over 9 bases. The CDR3 loop spans 17 amino acids. J gave up 0 bases and V 0 bases, and 7 bases lay outside the gene matches. The germline gives CDR1 DFQATT, CDR2 SNEGSKA (reference sequence). CDR3 amino acids: CSARDRLAGTSTDTQYF. CDR3 DNA sequence: TGCAGTGCTAGAGATCGCCTAGCGGGGACCAGCACAGATACGCAGTATTTT.

This clonotype was recorded at least ten times. The chain combines TRBV20-1 with TRBJ1-6; no clear D gene. V dropped 2 bases and J dropped 7 bases, with 15 bases sitting between them. The CDR3 extends over 15 amino acids. Germline CDR1 DFQATT, CDR2 SNEGSKA (reference sequence). The CDR3 sequence: CSARPQTSPNSPLHF. DNA of the CDR3: TGCAGTGCTAGACCGCAAACGTCCCCCAATTCACCCCTCCACTTT.

The chain is built from TRBV28 and TRBJ2-3, with TRBD2 matching over 15 bases. CDR3 length: 15 amino acids. The V segment lost 5 bases and the J segment 9 bases; nucleotides outside the gene matches: 6. Looked up from germline, CDR1 is MDHEN and CDR2 is SYDVKM. The CDR3 coding sequence is TGTGCCAGCAGTGGGGGACTAGCGGGAGGAGGGACGCAGTATTTT. Encoded protein: CASSGGLAGGGTQYF.

The sample holds many counts of this clonotype. The J gene is TRBJ1-2, the V gene TRBV20-1; 9 bases are a match to TRBD1. Trimming at V came to 4 bases and at J to 2 bases, leaving 8 bases not matched to a gene. Per the germline V gene, CDR1 is DFQATT and CDR2 is SNEGSKA (reference sequence). The length of the CDR3 is 15 residues. The CDR3: CSANRGPLTNYGYTF. DNA of the CDR3: TGCAGTGCTAACAGGGGGCCCTTAACGAACTATGGCTACACCTTC.

There are many counts of this clonotype. This CDR3 is CSAKNRNTEAFF. CDR3 DNA: TGCAGTGCGAAGAACAGGAACACTGAAGCTTTCTTT. The chain carries TRBV20-1 and TRBJ1-1; the D is unclear. The germline V and J ends were trimmed by 6 bases and 1 base, with 9 bases remaining between them. Germline V gene data show CDR1 as DFQATT and CDR2 as SNEGSKA (reference sequence). There are 12 residues in the CDR3.

This clonotype was recorded many times. The chain is built from TRBV12-3 or TRBV12-4 and TRBJ1-1; 9 nucleotides align to TRBD1. Trimming cost V 5 bases and J 4 bases; bases outside gene matches: 5. This CDR3 comprises 14 residues. The CDR3: CASSTGGASTEAFF. CDR3 nucleotides: TGTGCCAGCAGTACAGGGGGCGCGAGCACTGAAGCTTTCTTT.

V gene TRBV5-1 combines with J gene TRBJ1-4; TRBD1 is a possible D gene (5 bases). The germline gives CDR1 SGHRS, CDR2 YFSETQ. The CDR3 loop spans 15 amino acids. V lost 0 bases and J 4 bases, leaving 10 bases between the germline ends. The CDR3 sequence: CASSLASGVNEKLFF. CDR3 DNA sequence: TGCGCCAGCAGCTTGGCCTCGGGGGTTAATGAAAAACTGTTTTTT. The full variable domain, with the rest looked up from reference TRBV5-1 and TRBJ1-4, is KAGVTQTPRYLIKTRGQQVTLSCSPISGHRSVSWYQQTPGQGLQFLFEYFSETQRNKGNFPGRFSGRQFSNSRSEMNVSTLELGDSALYLCASSLASGVNEKLFFGSGTQLSVL.

In this sample, this clonotype turned up many times. The chain carries TRBV12-3 or TRBV12-4 and TRBJ2-3; either TRBD1 or TRBD2 may fit D (6 bases each). The length of the CDR3 is 16 residues. Trimming left V 7 bases short and J 6 bases short, with 23 bases between. The CDR3 loop reads CASNRRASGAPDTQYF. CDR3 DNA sequence: TGTGCCAGCAACCGTAGGGCCTCGGGGGCCCCTGATACGCAGTATTTT.

The chain carries TRBV5-1 and TRBJ1-3, with D unresolved. CDR1 and CDR2 from the germline V gene are SGHRS and YFSETQ. This CDR3 contains 14 residues. V lost 0 bases to trimming and J lost 0 bases, with 4 bases between them. DNA for the CDR3: TGCGCCAGCAGCTTGGACTCCTCTGGAAACACCATATATTTT. This encodes CASSLDSSGNTIYF.

Notes on this clonotype: A read error may be the cause here, since a much bigger clone is one base away. The V call is TRBV6-6, the J call TRBJ2-1; 9 bases fit TRBD2. The CDR3 is 16 residues long. CDR1 and CDR2 (germline): MNHNY, SVGAGI (reference sequence). CDR3 in DNA: TGTGTCAGCCTGACTCCGGCTAGCGGGACGTACAATGAGCAGTTCTTC. The encoded protein is CVSLTPASGTYNEQFF.

This clonotype was observed many times. The V gene is TRBV20-1, the J gene TRBJ2-3, with TRBD2 matching over 11 bases. Germline CDR1 and CDR2: DFQATT and SNEGSKA (reference sequence). V lost 3 bases, J lost 2 bases, and 4 bases stayed unmatched. CDR3 size: 15 residues. DNA of the CDR3: TGCAGTGCTAGGGGGACTAGCGGTCTCACAGATACGCAGTATTTT. It yields the protein CSARGTSGLTDTQYF.

The chain links TRBV19 to TRBJ2-1, with D tentatively TRBD1 or TRBD2 (5 bases each). CDR1 LNHDA and CDR2 SQIVND come from the germline V gene (reference sequence). The CDR3 loop spans 12 amino acids. Trimming cost V 4 bases and J 8 bases, with 9 bases left between them. This chain's CDR3 is CASSTRGDEQFF. CDR3 sequence (DNA): TGTGCCAGTAGTACGAGGGGAGATGAGCAGTTCTTC. The variable domain in full, with the rest retrieved from reference TRBV19 and TRBJ2-1, is DGGITQSPKYLFRKEGQNVTLSCEQNLNHDAMYWYRQDPGQGLRLIYYSQIVNDFQKGDIAEGYSVSREKKESFPLTVTSAQKNPTAFYLCASSTRGDEQFFGPGTRLTVL.

In this sample, this clonotype turned up many times. The chain employs TRBV29-1 and TRBJ2-7, with D possibly matching TRBD1 (5 bases). The CDR3 length is 12 residues. V was pared by 0 bases and J by 10 bases, with 13 bases between. Germline CDR1 SQVTM, CDR2 ANQGSEA. The CDR3 is CSVEDVGAIQYF. The DNA for the CDR3 is TGCAGCGTTGAAGATGTAGGGGCGATACAGTACTTC.

This clonotype was picked up many times. The chain is built from TRBV5-1 and TRBJ2-5; 8 bases fit TRBD2. The germline CDR1 and CDR2 sequences are SGHRS and YFSETQ. Germline trimming cut 0 bases from V and 4 bases from J; bases unmatched to any gene: 8. This CDR3 is 16 amino acids long. The CDR3 nucleotides read TGCGCCAGCAGCTTGGCCTCTAGCGGGCTAGGAGAGACCCAGTACTTC. Encoded protein: CASSLASSGLGETQYF.